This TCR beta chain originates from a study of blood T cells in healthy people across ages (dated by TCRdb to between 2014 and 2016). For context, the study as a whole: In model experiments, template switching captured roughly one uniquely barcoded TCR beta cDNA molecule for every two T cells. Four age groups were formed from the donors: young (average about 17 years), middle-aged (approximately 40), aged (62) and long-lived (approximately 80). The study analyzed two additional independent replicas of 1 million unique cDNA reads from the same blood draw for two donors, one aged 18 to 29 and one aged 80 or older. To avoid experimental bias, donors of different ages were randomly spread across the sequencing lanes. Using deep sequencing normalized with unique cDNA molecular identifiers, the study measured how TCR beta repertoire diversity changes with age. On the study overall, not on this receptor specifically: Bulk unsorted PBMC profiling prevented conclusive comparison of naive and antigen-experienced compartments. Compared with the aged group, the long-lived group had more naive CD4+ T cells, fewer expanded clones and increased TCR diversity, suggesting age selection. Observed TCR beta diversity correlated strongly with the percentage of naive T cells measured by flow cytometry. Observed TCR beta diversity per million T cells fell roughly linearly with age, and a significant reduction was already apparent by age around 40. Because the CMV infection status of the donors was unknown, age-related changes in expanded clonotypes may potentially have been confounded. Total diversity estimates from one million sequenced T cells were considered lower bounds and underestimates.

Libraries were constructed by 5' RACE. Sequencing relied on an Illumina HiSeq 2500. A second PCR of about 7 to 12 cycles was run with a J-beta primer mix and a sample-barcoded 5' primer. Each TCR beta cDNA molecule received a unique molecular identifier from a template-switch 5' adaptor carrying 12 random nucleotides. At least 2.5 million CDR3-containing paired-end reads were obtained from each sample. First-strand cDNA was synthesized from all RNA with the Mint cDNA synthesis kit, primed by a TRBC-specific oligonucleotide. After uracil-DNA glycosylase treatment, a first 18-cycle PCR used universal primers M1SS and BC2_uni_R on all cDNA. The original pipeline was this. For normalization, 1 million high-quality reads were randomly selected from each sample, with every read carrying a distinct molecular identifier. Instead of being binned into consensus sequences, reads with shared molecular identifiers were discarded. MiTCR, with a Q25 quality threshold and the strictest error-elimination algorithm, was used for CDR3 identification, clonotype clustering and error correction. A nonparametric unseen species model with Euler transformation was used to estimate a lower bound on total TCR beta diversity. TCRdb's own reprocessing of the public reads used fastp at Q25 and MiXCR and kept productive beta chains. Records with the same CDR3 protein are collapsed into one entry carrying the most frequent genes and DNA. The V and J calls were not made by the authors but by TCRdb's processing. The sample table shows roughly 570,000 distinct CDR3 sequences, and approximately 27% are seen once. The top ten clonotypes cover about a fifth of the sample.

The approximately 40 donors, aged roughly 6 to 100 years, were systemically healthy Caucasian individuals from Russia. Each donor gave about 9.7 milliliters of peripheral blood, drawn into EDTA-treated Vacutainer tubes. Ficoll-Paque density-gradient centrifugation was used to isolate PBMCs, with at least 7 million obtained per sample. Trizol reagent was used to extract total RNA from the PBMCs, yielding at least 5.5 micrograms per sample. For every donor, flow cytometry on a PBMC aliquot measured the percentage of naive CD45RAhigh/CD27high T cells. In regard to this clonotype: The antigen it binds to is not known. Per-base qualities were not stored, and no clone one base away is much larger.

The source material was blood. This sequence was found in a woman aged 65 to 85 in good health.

CDR3 region: CASALGTGRPINYGYTF. The nucleotides are TGTGCTAGTGCCCTCGGGACAGGGCGCCCGATTAACTATGGCTACACCTTC. The chain couples TRBV12-5 to TRBJ1-2; 9 bases in the junction line up with TRBD1. Including cysteine and phenylalanine, the CDR3 has 17 amino acids. Only the CDR3 region is kept as DNA, spanning 51 bases read in frame from base 1. CDR1 and CDR2 were assigned from the germline V gene as LGHNT and FRNRAP. The V end gives up 7 bases and the J end 1 base, leaving 13 bases in the junction not matched to a gene.